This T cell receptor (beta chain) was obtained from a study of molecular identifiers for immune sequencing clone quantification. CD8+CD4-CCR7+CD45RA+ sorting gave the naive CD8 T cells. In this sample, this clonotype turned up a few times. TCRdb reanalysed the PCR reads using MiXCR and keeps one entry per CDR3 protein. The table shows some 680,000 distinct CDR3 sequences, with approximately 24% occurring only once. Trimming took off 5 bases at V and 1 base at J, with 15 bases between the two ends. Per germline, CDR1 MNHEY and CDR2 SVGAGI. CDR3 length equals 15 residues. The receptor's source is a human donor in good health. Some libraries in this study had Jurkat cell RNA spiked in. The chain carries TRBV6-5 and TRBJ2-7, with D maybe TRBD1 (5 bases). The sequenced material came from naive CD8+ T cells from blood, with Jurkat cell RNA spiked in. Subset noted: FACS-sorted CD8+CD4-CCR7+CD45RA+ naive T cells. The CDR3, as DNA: TGTGCCAGCAGTCTAAGGGGCCACAATTCCTACGAGCAGTACTTC. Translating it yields CASSLRGHNSYEQYF.